A single TCR beta chain is shown here with its context. It lacks a known antigen. No qualities accompany the bases; no much larger clone lies one base away. This record comes from a study of T cell responses to AZD1222 COVID-19 vaccine (dated by TCRdb to about 2021). Looking at the study overall: AZD1222 recipients given second doses at about 4 weeks or at about 12 weeks were pooled, since spike-specific TCR depth and breadth were not found to differ between the two schedules. A total of 233 trial participants underwent TCR sequencing, of whom 200 to 220 had received two doses of AZD1222 and 26 had received two doses of the MenACWY control vaccine. Trial participants were enrolled by age into 18-55, 56-69 and 70-plus year subgroups, with around 150, 28 and 57 TCR-sequenced participants respectively. The paper as a whole reports these results and caveats: In the small 56-69-year group, the increase in depth fell short of significance, most likely because of low power. Because no day 14 peak-response samples were available, the repertoires could be characterized only after the peak T cell response. CD4 TCRs associated with the vaccine covered the entire spike protein, and the dominant responses were in regions 160-218 and 743-854. Nearly half of unique spike-specific TCRs reportedly recognized epitopes outside regions mutated in the B.1.351 and B.1.1.7 variants. Participants were mostly white British, with more females than males. The authors suggested clonal diversity may have been underestimated. After two AZD1222 doses, spike-specific TCR breadth and depth were significantly higher than at day 0 and than in MenACWY recipients. Conclusions about previously exposed vaccinees were limited because only six AZD1222 recipients were SARS-CoV-2 seropositive at baseline.

The CDR3 regions of human TCRbeta chains were analyzed by immunosequencing. Under the source paper's analysis protocol: Repertoire TCRs were checked for matches against a reference library of SARS-CoV-2-specific TCRs that had been generated using the MIRA antigen-specificity platform. Breadth was defined as the fraction of unique TCRs that were SARS-CoV-2-associated, and depth was defined as the fraction of total T cells that were SARS-CoV-2-associated. Each spike-specific TCR was assigned to its reactive spike region and to a CD4 or CD8 class using the MIRA data. Log10-transformed breadth and depth values were compared by one-way ANOVA with Sidak's multiple comparisons tests. Held by TCRdb, this immuneACCESS table contains in-frame sequences only and omits some clones. Under half of the omission traces to an unresolved V gene where checked; the cause of the rest is unknown. V, J and clone size were drawn from that table, and D and trimming were deduced from the DNA. Here the sample has approximately 110,000 clones; over 85% occur a single time. The ten most abundant clones make up roughly 2% of the sample.

The CDR3 contains 15 residues, cysteine and phenylalanine counted. Kept here is only the CDR3 DNA, which spans 45 bases and is read in frame from base 1. As encoded in the germline V gene, CDR1 is SGHVS while CDR2 is FQNEAQ. V lost 5 bases and J lost 1 base, and the count of bases not matched to a germline gene is 7. The time point label here, explained by the study, means: baseline before first vaccination. The vaccinee samples were drawn from two UK trials, COV001 and COV002, one of which was a single-blind randomized controlled phase 2/3 trial testing AZD1222 (ChAdOx1 nCoV-19) in healthy adults. For TCRbeta chain sequencing, PBMC samples were collected from trial participants at day 0 and at day 28 after the second dose.

The clonotype comes from an adult in good health. The rearrangement combines TRBV7-8 with TRBJ1-1; 7 nucleotides in the junction match TRBD1. The sample in question was peripheral blood, obtained on day 0 of AZD1222 vaccination. The nucleotide sequence is given as TGTGCCAGCAGCGTAACAGGGGCGAAGAACACTGAAGCTTTCTTT. Its protein reads: CASSVTGAKNTEAFF.